Detailed here is one TCR beta chain. Its specificity is not known. This sequence may be a read error, since a much larger clone differs from it by one base. These data belong to a study of blood T cells in healthy people across ages. This CDR3 is built from 14 residues. Germline loops: CDR1 SNHLY, CDR2 FYNNEI. Sample-barcoded 5' priming and a J-beta primer mix drove a second PCR of 7 to 11 cycles. MiXCR, run by TCRdb on the 5' RACE reads, gives a single entry per CDR3 protein. In the table there are roughly 800,000 distinct CDR3 sequences, roughly 40% of which are singletons. General study findings and limits: It was held that diversity estimates obtained from one million T cells represented underestimates. Both higher diversity and more naive CD4+ cells marked long-lived donors when set against aged donors.

Each of the donors had 9 to 10 milliliters of peripheral blood drawn into EDTA-treated Vacutainer tubes. No fewer than 6 micrograms of total RNA were isolated from every sample. This sequence joins TRBV2 and TRBJ2-4; the match to TRBD1 covers 7 bases. The DNA end is a closer match to TRBJ2-7, so the J assignment may be wrong. This sequence originates from a man between 18 and 35 years old in good health. The specimen sequenced was blood. The chain's CDR3 is CASSDGAGGYEQYF. The CDR3 DNA reads TGTGCCAGCAGTGACGGGGCAGGGGGCTACGAGCAGTACTTC.